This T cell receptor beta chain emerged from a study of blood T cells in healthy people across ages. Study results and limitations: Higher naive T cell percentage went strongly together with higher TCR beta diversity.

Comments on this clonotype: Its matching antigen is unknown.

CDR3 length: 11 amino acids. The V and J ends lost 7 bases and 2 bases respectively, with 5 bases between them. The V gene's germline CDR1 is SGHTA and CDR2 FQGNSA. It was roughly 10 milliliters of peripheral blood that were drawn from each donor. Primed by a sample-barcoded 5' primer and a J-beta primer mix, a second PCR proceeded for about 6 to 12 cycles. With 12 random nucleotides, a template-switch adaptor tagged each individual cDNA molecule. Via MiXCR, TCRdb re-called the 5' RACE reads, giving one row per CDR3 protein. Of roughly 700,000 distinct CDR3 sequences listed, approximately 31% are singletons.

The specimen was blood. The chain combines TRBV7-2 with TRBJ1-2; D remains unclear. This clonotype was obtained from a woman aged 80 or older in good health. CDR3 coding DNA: TGTGCCAGCAAAGAAAACTATGGCTACACCTTC. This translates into CASKENYGYTF.